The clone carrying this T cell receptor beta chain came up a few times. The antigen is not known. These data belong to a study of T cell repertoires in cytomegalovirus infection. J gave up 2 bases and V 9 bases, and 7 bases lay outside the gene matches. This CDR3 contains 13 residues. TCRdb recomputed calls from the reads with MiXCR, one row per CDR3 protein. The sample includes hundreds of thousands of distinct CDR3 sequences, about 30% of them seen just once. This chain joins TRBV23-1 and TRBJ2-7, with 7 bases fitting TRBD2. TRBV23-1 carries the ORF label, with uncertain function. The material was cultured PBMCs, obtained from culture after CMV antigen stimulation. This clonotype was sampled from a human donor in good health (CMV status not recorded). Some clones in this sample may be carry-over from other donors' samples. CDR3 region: CARTSRATYEQYF. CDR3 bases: TGCGCCAGGACTAGCCGGGCCACCTACGAGCAGTACTTC.